This paragraph covers one T cell receptor beta chain sequence. Its antigen is currently unknown. The CDR3 has 18 amino acids. Trimming cost V 9 bases and J 2 bases; bases outside gene matches: 20. Germline assignment: CDR1 MRHNA and CDR2 SNTAGT. This entry comes from a study of shared clonotypes between healthy human individuals. Donors were Caucasian adults residing in Nashville, Tennessee, USA. This table comes from immunoSEQ multiplex PCR, and its TCRdb copy is limited to in-frame clones, with some not included. The sample consists of roughly 2,500,000 clones, over 85% of them appearing once. General study points: Naive CD4 clonotype sharing across several donors was 5% to 6%.

This clonotype was obtained from a man younger than 35 in good health. Some clones in this sample may be carry-over from other donors' samples. The sample taken for sequencing was naive CD4+ T cells from PBMCs. Subset meaning: CD45RA+ positively selected. The rearrangement joins TRBV6-4 to TRBJ2-7; 9 nucleotides match TRBD2. The DNA of the CDR3 is TGTGCCAGAGGGCTCAGCGGGAGGCTCATAGCCTGCACCTACGAGCAGTACTTC. Translating it yields CARGLSGRLIACTYEQYF.